This T cell receptor beta chain was identified during a study of cytomegalovirus exposure and HLA in healthy donors. Whole-study context: The 110 million or so unique TCR beta sequences, from about 190 million T cells, were found by an earlier analysis. Study outcomes and limitations: Specific recognition of CMV antigens was confirmed in vitro for three chains (all CMV-associated). A later analysis linked 15,000 to 20,000 TCR beta sequences to HLA alleles at 0.05 false discovery rate. Accurate HLA-A and HLA-B prediction from TCR beta sequences was reported for most subjects.

CDR1 MNHEY and CDR2 SVGAGI come from the germline V gene. CDR3 length: 14 residues. Concerning this clone itself: No antigen is known for it. Germline is not matched at one junction end, which may reflect a read error.

PCR used 60 Vbeta primers and 13 Jbeta primers. The data were produced by immunoSEQ multiplex PCR, yet TCRdb's version contains in-frame clones alone and is incomplete. The table shows around 200,000 clones, with about three quarters occurring only once. V gene TRBV6-5 combines with J gene TRBJ1-1, with D hard to call. The receptor was derived from a male donor in good health and CMV-seronegative. Sequenced sample: PBMCs. The CDR3 is CASSDSVEGTEAFF. The DNA for the CDR3 is TGTGCCAGCAGTGACTCGGTGGAGGGCACTGAAGCTTTCTTT.